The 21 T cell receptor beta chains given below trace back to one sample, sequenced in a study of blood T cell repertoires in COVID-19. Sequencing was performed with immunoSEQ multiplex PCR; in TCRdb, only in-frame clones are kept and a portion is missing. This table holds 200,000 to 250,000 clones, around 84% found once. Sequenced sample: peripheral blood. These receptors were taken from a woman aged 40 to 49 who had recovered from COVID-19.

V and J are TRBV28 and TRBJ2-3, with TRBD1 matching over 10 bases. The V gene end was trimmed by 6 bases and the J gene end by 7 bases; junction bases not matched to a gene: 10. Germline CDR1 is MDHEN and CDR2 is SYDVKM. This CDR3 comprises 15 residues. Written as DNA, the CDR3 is TGTGCCAGCAGAATAGACAGGGGGCGAGTTAATACGCAGTATTTT. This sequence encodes CASRIDRGRVNTQYF.

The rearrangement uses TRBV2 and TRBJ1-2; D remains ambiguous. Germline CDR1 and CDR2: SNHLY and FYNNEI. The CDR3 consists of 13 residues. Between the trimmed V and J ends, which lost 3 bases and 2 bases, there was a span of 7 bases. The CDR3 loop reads CASSDPENYGYTF. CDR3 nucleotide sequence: TGTGCCAGCAGTGACCCGGAGAACTATGGCTACACCTTC.

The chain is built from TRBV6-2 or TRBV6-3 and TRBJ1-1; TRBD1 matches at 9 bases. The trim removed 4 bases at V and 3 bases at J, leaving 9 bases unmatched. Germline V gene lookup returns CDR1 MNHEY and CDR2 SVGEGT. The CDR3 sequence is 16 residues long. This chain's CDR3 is CASSSAGTGHHTEAFF. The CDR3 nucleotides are TGTGCCAGCAGTTCGGCCGGGACAGGGCACCACACTGAAGCTTTCTTT.

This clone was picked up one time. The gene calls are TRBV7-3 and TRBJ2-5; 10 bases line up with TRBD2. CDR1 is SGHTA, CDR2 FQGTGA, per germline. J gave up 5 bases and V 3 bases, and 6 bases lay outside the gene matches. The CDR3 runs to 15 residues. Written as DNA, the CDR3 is TGTGCCAGCAGCTTGAGCGGGGGGGCCCGGGAGACCCAGTACTTC. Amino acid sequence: CASSLSGGARETQYF.

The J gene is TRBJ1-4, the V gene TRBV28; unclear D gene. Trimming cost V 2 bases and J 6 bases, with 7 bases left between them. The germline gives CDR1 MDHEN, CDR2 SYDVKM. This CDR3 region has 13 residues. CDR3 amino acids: CASSLTDYEKLFF. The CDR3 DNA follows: TGTGCCAGCAGTTTAACAGATTATGAAAAACTGTTTTTT. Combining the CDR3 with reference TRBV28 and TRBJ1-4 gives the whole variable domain DVKVTQSSRYLVKRTGEKVFLECVQDMDHENMFWYRQDPGLGLRLIYFSYDVKMKEKGDIPEGYSVSREKKERFSLILESASTNQTSMYLCASSLTDYEKLFFGSGTQLSVL.

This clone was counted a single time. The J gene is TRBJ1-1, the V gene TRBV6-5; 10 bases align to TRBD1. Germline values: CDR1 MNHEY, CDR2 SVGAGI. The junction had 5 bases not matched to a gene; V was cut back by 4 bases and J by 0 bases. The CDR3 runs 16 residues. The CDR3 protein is CASSSRTGGLNTEAFF. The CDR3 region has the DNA TGTGCCAGCAGTTCCCGGACAGGGGGGTTGAACACTGAAGCTTTCTTT.

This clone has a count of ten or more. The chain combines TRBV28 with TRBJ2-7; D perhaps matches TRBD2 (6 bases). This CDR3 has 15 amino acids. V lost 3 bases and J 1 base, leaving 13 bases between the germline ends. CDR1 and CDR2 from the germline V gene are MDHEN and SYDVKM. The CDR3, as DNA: TGTGCCAGCAGTTTTATGGCGGGGCGGTCCTACGAGCAGTACTTC. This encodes CASSFMAGRSYEQYF.

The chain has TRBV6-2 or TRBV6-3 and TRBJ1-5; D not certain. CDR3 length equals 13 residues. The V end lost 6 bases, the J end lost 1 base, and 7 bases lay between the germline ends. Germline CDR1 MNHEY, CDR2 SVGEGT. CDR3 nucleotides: TGTGCCAGCAGCAGACTGAGCAATCAGCCCCAGCATTTT. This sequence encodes CASSRLSNQPQHF.

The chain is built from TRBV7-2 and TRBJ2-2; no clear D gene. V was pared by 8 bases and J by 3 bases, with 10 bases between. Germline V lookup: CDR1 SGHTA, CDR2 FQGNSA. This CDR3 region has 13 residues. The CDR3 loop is CASPQLYTGELFF. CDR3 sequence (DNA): TGTGCCAGCCCACAGCTGTACACCGGGGAGCTGTTTTTT. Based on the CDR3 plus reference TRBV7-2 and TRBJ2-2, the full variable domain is GAGVSQSPSNKVTEKGKDVELRCDPISGHTALYWYRQSLGQGLEFLIYFQGNSAPDKSGLPSDRFSAERTGGSVSTLTIQRTQQEDSAVYLCASPQLYTGELFFGEGSRLTVL.

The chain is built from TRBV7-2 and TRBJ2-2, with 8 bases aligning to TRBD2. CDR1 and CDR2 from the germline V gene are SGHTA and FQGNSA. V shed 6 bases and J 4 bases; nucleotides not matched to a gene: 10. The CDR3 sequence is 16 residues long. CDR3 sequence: CASRRNSGEFTGELFF. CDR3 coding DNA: TGTGCCAGCAGGAGGAATAGCGGGGAGTTCACCGGGGAGCTGTTTTTT.

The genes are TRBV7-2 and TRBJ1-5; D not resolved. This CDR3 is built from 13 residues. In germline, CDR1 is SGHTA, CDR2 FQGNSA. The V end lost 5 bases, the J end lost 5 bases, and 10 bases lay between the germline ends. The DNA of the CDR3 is TGTGCCAGCAGCCCTCAGGTGGATCAGCCCCAGCATTTT. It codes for CASSPQVDQPQHF.

CDR3 amino acids: CASSLGDRPLRGYTF. CDR3 nucleotides: TGTGCCAGCAGCTTGGGGGACAGGCCCCTACGCGGCTACACCTTC. The chain joins TRBV7-2 to TRBJ1-2, with TRBD1 identical over 8 bases. V gave up 3 bases and J gave up 8 bases; unmatched junction bases: 11. Germline V gives CDR1 SGHTA, CDR2 FQGNSA. The CDR3 has 15 residues.

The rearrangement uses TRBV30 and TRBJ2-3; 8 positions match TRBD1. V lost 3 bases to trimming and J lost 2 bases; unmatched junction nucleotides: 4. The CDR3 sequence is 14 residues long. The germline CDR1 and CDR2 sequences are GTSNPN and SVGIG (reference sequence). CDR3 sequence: CAWSRDRLTDTQYF. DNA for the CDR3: TGTGCCTGGAGCCGGGACAGGCTCACAGATACGCAGTATTTT.

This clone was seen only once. CDR3 region: CATGGDRGGVNTEAFF. CDR3 in DNA: TGTGCCACCGGGGGGGACAGGGGAGGCGTGAACACTGAAGCTTTCTTT. This rearrangement joins TRBV7-6 to TRBJ1-1, with 10 bases aligning to TRBD1. V shed 10 bases, J shed 0 bases, and the junction held 11 bases outside the gene matches. In germline, CDR1 is SGHVS, CDR2 FNYEAQ. This CDR3 comprises 16 residues.

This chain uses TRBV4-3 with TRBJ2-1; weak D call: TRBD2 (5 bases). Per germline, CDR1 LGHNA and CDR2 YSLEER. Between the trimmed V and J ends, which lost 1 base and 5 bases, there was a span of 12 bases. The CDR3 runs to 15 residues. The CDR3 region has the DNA TGCGCCAGCAGCCAAGTGTCGGGATTTAACAATGAGCAGTTCTTC. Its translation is CASSQVSGFNNEQFF.

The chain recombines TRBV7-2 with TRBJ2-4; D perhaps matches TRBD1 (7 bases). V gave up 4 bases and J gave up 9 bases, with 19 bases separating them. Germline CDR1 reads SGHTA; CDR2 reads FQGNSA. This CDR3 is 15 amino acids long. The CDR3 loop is CASSSGGSGFGIQYF. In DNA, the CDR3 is TGTGCCAGCAGCTCAGGGGGGAGCGGGTTTGGCATTCAGTACTTC.

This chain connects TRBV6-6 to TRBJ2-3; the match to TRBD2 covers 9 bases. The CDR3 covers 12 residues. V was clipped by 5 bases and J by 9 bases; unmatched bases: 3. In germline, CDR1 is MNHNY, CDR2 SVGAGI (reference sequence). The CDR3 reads CASSGSGRTQYF. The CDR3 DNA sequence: TGTGCCAGCAGTGGTAGCGGGAGAACGCAGTATTTT.

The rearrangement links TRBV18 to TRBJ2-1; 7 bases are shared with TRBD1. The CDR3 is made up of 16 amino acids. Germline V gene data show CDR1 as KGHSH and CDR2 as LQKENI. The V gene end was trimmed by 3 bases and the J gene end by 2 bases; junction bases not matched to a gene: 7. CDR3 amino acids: CASSPWTGGAYNEQFF. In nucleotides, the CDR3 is TGTGCCAGCTCACCTTGGACAGGTGGGGCCTACAATGAGCAGTTCTTC.

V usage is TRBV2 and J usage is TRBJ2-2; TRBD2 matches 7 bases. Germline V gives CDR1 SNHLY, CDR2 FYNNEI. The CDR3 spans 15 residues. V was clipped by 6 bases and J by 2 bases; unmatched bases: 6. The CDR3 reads CASRAGVTNTGELFF. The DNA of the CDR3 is TGTGCCAGCAGGGCGGGGGTCACTAACACCGGGGAGCTGTTTTTT.

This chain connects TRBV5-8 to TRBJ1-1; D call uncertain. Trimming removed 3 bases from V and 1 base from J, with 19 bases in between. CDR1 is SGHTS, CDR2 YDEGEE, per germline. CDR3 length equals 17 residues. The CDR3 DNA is TGTGCCAGCAGCTCGTTGCGCGCGGGGTGGACGAACACTGAAGCTTTCTTT. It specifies CASSSLRAGWTNTEAFF.

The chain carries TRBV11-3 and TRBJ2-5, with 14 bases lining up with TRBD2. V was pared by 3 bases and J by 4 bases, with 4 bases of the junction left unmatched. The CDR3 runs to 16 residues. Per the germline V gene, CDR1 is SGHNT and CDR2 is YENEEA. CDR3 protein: CASSFGLAGGPETQYF. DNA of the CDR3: TGTGCCAGCAGCTTCGGACTAGCGGGGGGCCCAGAGACCCAGTACTTC.